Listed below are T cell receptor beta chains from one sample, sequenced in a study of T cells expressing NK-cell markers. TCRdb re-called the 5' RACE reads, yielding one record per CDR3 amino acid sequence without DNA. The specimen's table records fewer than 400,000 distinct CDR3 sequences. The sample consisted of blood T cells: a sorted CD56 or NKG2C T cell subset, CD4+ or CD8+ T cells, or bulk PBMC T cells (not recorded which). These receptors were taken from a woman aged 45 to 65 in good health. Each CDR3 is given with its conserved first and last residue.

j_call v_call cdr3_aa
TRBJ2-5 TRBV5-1 CASSLTGLETQYF
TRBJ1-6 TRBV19 CASSMEQQNSPLHF
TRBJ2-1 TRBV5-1 CASSLEGTLYNEQFF
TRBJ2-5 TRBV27 CASSPLGLTQETQYF
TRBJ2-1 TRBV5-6 CASSLYPAGLGNEQFF
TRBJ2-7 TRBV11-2 CASSLTRSGRADEQYF
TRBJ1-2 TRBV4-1 CASSQRAAGRDGYTF
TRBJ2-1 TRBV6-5 CASKYGTGGNNEQFF
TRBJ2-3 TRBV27 CASSLSTSGVTLADTQYF
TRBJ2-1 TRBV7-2 CASSIAKSINNEQFF
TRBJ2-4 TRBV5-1 CASSLAGTVMKNIQYF
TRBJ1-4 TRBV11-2 CASSLETGAGWATNEKLFF
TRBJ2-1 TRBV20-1 CSARQGASGSYNEQFF
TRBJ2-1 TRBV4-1 CASSQAASQFRSSYNEQFF